This is a list of T cell receptor beta chains from one sample in a study of cytomegalovirus exposure and HLA in healthy donors. Libraries were prepared by immunoSEQ multiplex PCR; TCRdb keeps only in-frame clonotypes and omits some of them. Seen here are about 130,000 clones, roughly 93% observed once, and the top ten hold less than 1.5%. Sequencing was carried out using PBMCs. The receptors here all came from a woman aged 18-29 years in good health and CMV-seronegative. Both conserved end residues are part of each CDR3. Fields, in order: J gene, D gene, V gene, clone size, CDR3 DNA, CDR3 protein. A D gene is named only where the DNA matches it firmly. Clone size appears in some rows only: once, few, many, or a class for an expanded clone.

J gene: TRBJ1-2; D gene: TRBD1; V gene: TRBV28; clone size: once; CDR3 DNA: TGTGCCAGCAGAACCAATCGACAGGGTAGCTATGGCTACACCTTC; CDR3 protein: CASRTNRQGSYGYTF
J gene: TRBJ2-2; D gene: TRBD2; V gene: TRBV30; clone size: .; CDR3 DNA: TGTGCCTGGGGGGGACTAGCGGGAGCCTCCGGGGAGCTGTTTTTT; CDR3 protein: CAWGGLAGASGELFF
J gene: TRBJ2-2; D gene: TRBD2; V gene: TRBV27; clone size: .; CDR3 DNA: TGTGCCAGCAGTATGCCCCTCCGCGGGAGAGGGGCCGGGGAGCTGTTTTTT; CDR3 protein: CASSMPLRGRGAGELFF
J gene: TRBJ2-7; D gene: TRBD2; V gene: TRBV18; clone size: once; CDR3 DNA: TGTGCCAGCGCGGGAGCGGGAGACGAGCAGTACTTC; CDR3 protein: CASAGAGDEQYF
J gene: TRBJ2-6; D gene: .; V gene: TRBV20-1; clone size: .; CDR3 DNA: TGCACAGGGTTTGGGGCCAACGTCCTGACTTTC; CDR3 protein: CTGFGANVLTF
J gene: TRBJ2-1; D gene: TRBD2; V gene: TRBV5-6; clone size: .; CDR3 DNA: TGTGCCAGCAACATAGCGGGAGGGCCACACAATGAGCAGTTCTTC; CDR3 protein: CASNIAGGPHNEQFF
J gene: TRBJ2-2; D gene: TRBD1; V gene: TRBV6-1; clone size: .; CDR3 DNA: TGTGCCAGCAGTGGAGGGACAGTTTACACCGGGGAGCTGTTTTTT; CDR3 protein: CASSGGTVYTGELFF
J gene: TRBJ2-3; D gene: TRBD2; V gene: TRBV28; clone size: .; CDR3 DNA: TGTGCCAGCAGTTTATTAGCGGGGTCCTCAGATACGCAGTATTTT; CDR3 protein: CASSLLAGSSDTQYF
J gene: TRBJ1-1; D gene: TRBD1; V gene: TRBV27; clone size: .; CDR3 DNA: TGTGCCAGCAGTCCCACGGAGACAGGGCTAATGAACACTGAAGCTTTCTTT; CDR3 protein: CASSPTETGLMNTEAFF
J gene: TRBJ2-7; D gene: TRBD1; V gene: TRBV4-1; clone size: .; CDR3 DNA: TGCGCCAGCAGCCCGGGACAGGGGAACCTCTACGAGCAGTACTTC; CDR3 protein: CASSPGQGNLYEQYF
J gene: TRBJ1-5; D gene: .; V gene: TRBV30; clone size: .; CDR3 DNA: TGTGCCTGGAGAAGGAGTAGCAATCAGCCCCAGCATTTT; CDR3 protein: CAWRRSSNQPQHF
J gene: TRBJ2-1; D gene: TRBD2; V gene: TRBV5-1; clone size: .; CDR3 DNA: TGCGCCAGCAGCTTGGGTGGCGGGGGGATATACAATGAGCAGTTCTTC; CDR3 protein: CASSLGGGGIYNEQFF
J gene: TRBJ1-1; D gene: .; V gene: TRBV13; clone size: .; CDR3 DNA: TGTGCCAGCAGCTCCGGGGGGAGCGGGAACACTGAAGCTTTCTTT; CDR3 protein: CASSSGGSGNTEAFF
J gene: TRBJ2-3; D gene: TRBD2; V gene: TRBV19; clone size: .; CDR3 DNA: TGTGCCAGTAGCCCCGGGGGGTTCACAGATACGCAGTATTTT; CDR3 protein: CASSPGGFTDTQYF
J gene: TRBJ1-2; D gene: .; V gene: TRBV5-1; clone size: .; CDR3 DNA: TGCGCCAGCAGCTTGGGTGCGGTAGACGATGGCTACACCTTC; CDR3 protein: CASSLGAVDDGYTF
J gene: TRBJ2-3; D gene: .; V gene: TRBV6-1; clone size: .; CDR3 DNA: TGTGCCAGCAGGAGGGGGACCACAGATACGCAGTATTTT; CDR3 protein: CASRRGTTDTQYF
J gene: TRBJ1-6; D gene: .; V gene: TRBV27; clone size: .; CDR3 DNA: TGTGCCAGCAGTTTTTGGGCCGGAGGGTCACCCCTCCACTTT; CDR3 protein: CASSFWAGGSPLHF